These 15 T cell receptor beta chains were all obtained from the same sample, sequenced in a study of shared clonotypes between healthy human individuals. Produced via immunoSEQ multiplex PCR; TCRdb's table is partial and in-frame only. The sample includes 1.4 million or so clones, about 98.5% seen only once; the top ten take approximately 0.38%. Sequencing input: naive CD4+ T cells sorted from blood. Subset indicated: CD45RA+ positively selected. The receptors were sampled from a man aged 25 to 40 in good health.

This rearrangement joins TRBV25-1 to TRBJ2-3; D possibly corresponds to TRBD1 (6 bases). The CDR3 has 12 residues. Germline loops: CDR1 MGHDK, CDR2 SYGVNS. Between the trimmed V and J ends, which lost 5 bases and 5 bases, there was a span of 8 bases. CDR3 region: CASSIQGDTQYF. CDR3 DNA: TGTGCCAGCAGTATACAGGGAGATACGCAGTATTTT.

This rearrangement joins TRBV9 to TRBJ1-1; D is perhaps TRBD1 (6 bases). V lost 4 bases to trimming and J lost 8 bases, with 15 bases between them. Germline CDR1 reads SGDLS; CDR2 reads YYNGEE. The CDR3 covers 13 residues. As DNA, the CDR3 is TGTGCCAGCAGCTCGATCCGCGGGGGCGAAGCTTTCTTT. Translation gives CASSSIRGGEAFF.

The CDR3 region is CASSQESSGRAYEQYF. In nucleotides, the CDR3 is TGCGCCAGCAGCCAAGAAAGCAGCGGGAGGGCCTACGAGCAGTACTTC. The chain has TRBV4-1 and TRBJ2-7; 10 bases fit TRBD2. CDR1 and CDR2 from the germline V gene are MGHRA and YSYEKL. Unmatched junction bases numbered 4, after V lost 0 bases and J lost 2 bases. This CDR3 is built from 16 residues.

The chain uses TRBV5-6 and TRBJ2-1, with TRBD2 identical over 8 bases. V trimming: 6 bases; J trimming: 8 bases; junction bases outside the gene matches: 19. The length of the CDR3 is 17 residues. Germline CDR1 reads SGHDT; CDR2 reads YYEEEE. The CDR3 region has the DNA TGTGCCAGCACCCCGCTTCCTAGCGGGTGGGGGGGCCATGAGCAGTTCTTC. It specifies CASTPLPSGWGGHEQFF.

With respect to this clone: The limits of the CDR3 on the DNA are not certain, so only TCRdb's listed CDR3 is given. V usage is TRBV6-5 and J usage is TRBJ2-7; the table names TRBD2, a call not compared with the DNA. Inclusive of both ends, the CDR3 amounts to 15 amino acids. Looked up from germline, CDR1 is MNHEY and CDR2 is SVGAGI. Here the CDR3 reads CASSTSTSGTYEQYF.

The chain employs TRBV7-3 and TRBJ2-1; 16 nucleotides agree with TRBD2. This CDR3 spans 20 amino acids. Germline V gene data show CDR1 as SGHTA and CDR2 as FQGTGA. Trimming cost V 1 base and J 0 bases; bases outside gene matches: 6. The CDR3 region has the DNA TGTGCCAGCAGCTTAATAGGGGGACTAGCGGGAGGGAGCTCCTACAATGAGCAGTTCTTC. It specifies CASSLIGGLAGGSSYNEQFF.

This chain connects TRBV6-5 to TRBJ2-3; D remains ambiguous. Germline CDR1 MNHEY, CDR2 SVGAGI. This CDR3 comprises 13 residues. Between the trimmed V and J ends, which lost 5 bases and 0 bases, there was a span of 6 bases. The CDR3 bases are TGTGCCAGCAGTGGCGGAAGCACAGATACGCAGTATTTT. Amino acids: CASSGGSTDTQYF.

This clone appeared once. J is TRBJ2-3 and V is TRBV6-5, with D tentatively TRBD2 (5 bases). Germline lookup yields CDR1 MNHEY and CDR2 SVGAGI. Between the trimmed V and J ends, which lost 6 bases and 2 bases, there was a span of 9 bases. This CDR3 comprises 13 residues. The CDR3 reads CASRNRDTDTQYF. CDR3 coding DNA: TGTGCCAGCAGGAACCGGGACACAGATACGCAGTATTTT.

This chain links TRBV5-1 with TRBJ2-7; 15 positions agree with TRBD2. Germline CDR1 and CDR2: SGHRS and YFSETQ. The trim removed 6 bases at V and 7 bases at J, leaving 5 bases unmatched. This CDR3 has 14 amino acids. Here the CDR3 reads CASIQGLAGGEQYF. CDR3 bases: TGCGCCAGCATTCAGGGACTAGCGGGAGGTGAGCAGTACTTC.

This clone has a single count. The chain employs TRBV27 and TRBJ2-5; 7 bases fit TRBD1. Germline V gene sequence: CDR1 MNHEY, CDR2 SMNVEV (reference sequence). The CDR3 has 14 residues. Trimming took 1 base from V and 7 from J; bases not matched to a gene: 6. The CDR3 DNA follows: TGTGCCAGCAGTTTATACAGGGGCCCGGGGACCCAGTACTTC. Translation: CASSLYRGPGTQYF.

The chain couples TRBV4-3 to TRBJ2-3; 8 bases are a match to TRBD1. This CDR3 is 15 amino acids long. The V gene's germline CDR1 is LGHNA and CDR2 YSLEER. With V trimmed by 2 bases and J by 3 bases, 4 bases remained unmatched. The CDR3 spells CASSQSYRGTDTQYF. CDR3 DNA: TGCGCCAGCAGCCAATCATACAGGGGGACAGATACGCAGTATTTT.

This clone was detected only once. This chain uses TRBV10-1 with TRBJ1-1; the match to TRBD1 covers 8 bases. The ends lost 6 bases at V and 1 base at J; junction bases unmatched: 7. The CDR3 extends over 15 amino acids. The germline V gene has CDR1 WNHNN and CDR2 SYGVQD (reference sequence). CDR3 bases: TGCGCCAGCAGGGTGGACAGGGCCGGGAACACTGAAGCTTTCTTT. This gives the protein CASRVDRAGNTEAFF.

The genes are TRBV5-4 and TRBJ2-7; D gene unclear. Germline CDR1 reads SGHNT; CDR2 reads YYREEE (reference sequence). With 0 bases removed from V and 7 bases from J, the gap between germline ends came to 14 bases. The CDR3 has 14 residues. This CDR3 is CASSLAAAPIEQYF. The CDR3, as DNA: TGTGCCAGCAGCTTGGCGGCGGCACCTATAGAGCAGTACTTC.

J is TRBJ2-4 and V is TRBV2; D not resolved. V lost 6 bases to trimming and J lost 1 base, with 1 base between them. CDR3 length equals 11 residues. Looked up from germline, CDR1 is SNHLY and CDR2 is FYNNEI. The CDR3 sequence is CASRAKNIQYF. In DNA, the CDR3 is TGTGCCAGCAGGGCCAAAAACATTCAGTACTTC.

The chain combines TRBV29-1 with TRBJ1-4; D is perhaps TRBD1 (6 bases). This CDR3 contains 13 residues. The germline gives CDR1 SQVTM, CDR2 ANQGSEA. Trimming took 4 bases from V and 7 from J, leaving 13 bases between them. In DNA form, the CDR3 reads TGCAGCGTTGTAACAGGGAGAAGTGAAAAACTGTTTTTT. Amino acids: CSVVTGRSEKLFF.